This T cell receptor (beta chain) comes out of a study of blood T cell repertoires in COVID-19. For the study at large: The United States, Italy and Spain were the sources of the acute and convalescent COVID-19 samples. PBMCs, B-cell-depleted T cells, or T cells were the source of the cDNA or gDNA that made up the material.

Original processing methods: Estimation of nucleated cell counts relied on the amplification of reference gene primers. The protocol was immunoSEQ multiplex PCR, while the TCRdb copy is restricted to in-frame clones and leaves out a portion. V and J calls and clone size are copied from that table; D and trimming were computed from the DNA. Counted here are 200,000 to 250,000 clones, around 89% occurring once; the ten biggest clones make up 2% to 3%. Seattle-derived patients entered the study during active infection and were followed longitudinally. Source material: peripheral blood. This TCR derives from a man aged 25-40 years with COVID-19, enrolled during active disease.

The CDR3 sequence: CASSLATQAYGYTF. The CDR3, as DNA: TGTGCCAGCAGCTTAGCCACGCAGGCATATGGCTACACCTTC. The rearrangement joins TRBV7-9 to TRBJ1-2, with D hard to call. V was trimmed by 0 bases and J by 5 bases, leaving 10 bases between them. Germline CDR1 SEHNR, CDR2 FQNEAQ (reference sequence). CDR3 length: 14 residues.